The clone carrying this TCR beta chain is medium-sized within its sample. What it binds is not known. From around 440 ng of RNA, a library with molecular barcoded alpha/delta and beta/gamma adaptors was made. TCRdb reanalysed the reads using MiXCR and keeps one entry per CDR3 protein. The sample yields about 5,200 distinct CDR3 sequences, roughly 21% seen once. CDR3 length: 14 amino acids. Germline CDR1 reads MDHEN; CDR2 reads SYDVKM. Trimming stripped 9 bases from V and 5 bases from J, with 19 bases between. This sample is part of a study of read filtering for tumor transcriptome and immune sequencing. Notes on the study in general: Compared with RNA-seq, IR-seq gave much higher clonotype depth and reliability.

The chain combines TRBV28 with TRBJ1-1; a possible D gene is TRBD1 (6 bases). The sample taken for sequencing was a population of CD138-negative cells sorted from bone marrow. The clonotype originates from a donor aged 40 or older with multiple myeloma. CDR3 nucleotide sequence: TGTGCCAGTACTACCCTCAGGGGTGGGACTGAAGCTTTCTTT. Translating it yields CASTTLRGGTEAFF.